This record looks at one TCR beta chain sequence and its context. Its antigen is unknown. The data were taken from a study of cytotoxic CD8 clonotypes in ibrutinib-treated CLL. Study-wide context: Mean values per sample were a few hundred thousand productive templates and around 96,000 productive rearrangements. Study-wide results and limits: Sustained-remission patients were sampled at different times than progressing patients were.

In germline, CDR1 is SGHNT, CDR2 YYREEE (reference sequence). The J segment lost 3 bases and the V segment lost 0 bases, leaving 6 bases of the junction unmatched. This CDR3 spans 17 amino acids. Method: immunoSEQ multiplex PCR; TCRdb's copy keeps in-frame clones and lacks some. The table records 52,000 or so clones, over 80% of them present only once. The gene calls are TRBV5-4 and TRBJ2-1; 10 nucleotides match TRBD2. This clonotype originated in a human donor with chronic lymphocytic leukemia. Material: PBMCs, obtained after 24 months of ibrutinib treatment. CDR3 bases: TGTGCCAGCAGCTTGGCCCTAGGGACTAGCGACTACAATGAGCAGTTCTTC. It codes for CASSLALGTSDYNEQFF.